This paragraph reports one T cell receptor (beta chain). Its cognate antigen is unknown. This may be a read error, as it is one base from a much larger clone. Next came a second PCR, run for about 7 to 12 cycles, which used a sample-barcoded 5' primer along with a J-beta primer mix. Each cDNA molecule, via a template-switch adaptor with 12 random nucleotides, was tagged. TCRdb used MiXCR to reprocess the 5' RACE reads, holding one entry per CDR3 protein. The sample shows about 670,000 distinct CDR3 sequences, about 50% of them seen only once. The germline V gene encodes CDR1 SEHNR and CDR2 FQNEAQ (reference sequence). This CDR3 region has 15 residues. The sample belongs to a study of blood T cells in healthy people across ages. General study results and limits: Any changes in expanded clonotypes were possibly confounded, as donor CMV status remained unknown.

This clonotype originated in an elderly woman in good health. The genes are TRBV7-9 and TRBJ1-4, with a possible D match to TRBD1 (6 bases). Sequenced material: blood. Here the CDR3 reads CAGSPRDNLNEKLFF. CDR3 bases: TGTGCCGGCAGCCCGAGGGACAACTTGAATGAAAAACTGTTTTTT. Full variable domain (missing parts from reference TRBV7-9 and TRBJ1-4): DTGVSQNPRHKITKRGQNVTFRCDPISEHNRLYWYRQTLGQGPEFLTYFQNEAQLEKSRLLSDRFSAERPKGSFSTLEIQRTEQGDSAMYLCAGSPRDNLNEKLFFGSGTQLSVL.